This T cell receptor (beta chain) is from a study of patients and donors after allogeneic stem cell transplantation. Via MiXCR, TCRdb re-called the RT-PCR reads, giving one row per CDR3 protein. The table records about 410,000 distinct CDR3 sequences, more than 15% of them present only once. Sequences were obtained from blood, either unsorted or a sorted T cell fraction (not recorded which). The receptor was derived from a human donor who was either an allogeneic HSCT recipient or a stem cell or donor lymphocyte infusion donor (not recorded which). It is not recorded whose cells these are; they may come from a transplant donor.

The chain's CDR3 is CASSEWYTEAFF. In nucleotides, the CDR3 is TGTGCCAGCAGTGAATGGTACACTGAAGCTTTCTTT. The chain has TRBV6-1 and TRBJ1-1; D ambiguous. The CDR3 contains 12 residues. Per the germline V gene, CDR1 is MNHNS and CDR2 is SASEGT. The V gene lost 2 bases and the J gene lost 3 bases, with 4 bases spanning the gap.